Following are 6 T cell receptor beta chains from one sample sequenced in a study of T cell repertoires in cytomegalovirus infection (dated by TCRdb to about 2019). This sample was sequenced with an Illumina HiSeq 1500. TCRdb reanalyzed the raw reads on its own, using fastp at Q25 for trimming and MiXCR for clone calling, and kept in-frame beta chains. Rows are unified per CDR3 protein, each entry keeping the most common DNA and genes. The sample table holds hundreds of thousands of distinct CDR3 sequences, of which 25% to 30% were seen once. The ten top clones hold 15% to 20% of the sample. No antigen is known for these receptors. Sample treatment or condition, as interpreted from the label and publication: in vitro stimulation with specific CMV peptide epitopes to enrich CMV-specific T cells. Sequenced material: cultured PBMCs, taken from culture after CMV antigen stimulation. The receptors here all came from a human donor in good health (CMV status not recorded). Some clones in this sample may be carry-over from other donors' samples.

The J gene is TRBJ2-4, the V gene TRBV24-1; no clear D. Germline loops: CDR1 KGHDR, CDR2 SFDVKD. V lost 0 bases, J lost 9 bases, and 2 bases lay in between. The CDR3 is 11 residues long. CDR3 bases: TGTGCCACCAGTGATTTGAGCATTCAGTACTTC. Its protein product is CATSDLSIQYF.

In its sample, this clonotype was seen many times. The rearrangement links TRBV7-9 to TRBJ1-5, with D possibly being TRBD1 (5 bases). The length of the CDR3 is 13 residues. Trimming left V 8 bases short and J 6 bases short, with 14 bases between. CDR1 is SEHNR and CDR2 is FQNEAQ in the germline V gene (reference sequence). CDR3 sequence reads: CASGGSGSQPQHF. The CDR3 region has the DNA TGTGCCAGCGGGGGGTCGGGGTCTCAGCCCCAGCATTTT.

This chain links TRBV9 with TRBJ1-2, with TRBD1 as a possible D gene (6 bases). V shed 0 bases and J shed 8 bases, with 14 bases lying between them. The CDR3 has 14 residues. Per the germline V gene, CDR1 is SGDLS and CDR2 is YYNGEE. CDR3 nucleotide sequence: TGTGCCAGCAGCGTAGGGTCCGGGGGCGGCGGCTACACCTTC. Its protein product is CASSVGSGGGGYTF.

This clonotype has a handful of counts. The chain uses TRBV6-1 and TRBJ2-6, with 8 bases lining up with TRBD1. The CDR3 is made up of 16 amino acids. Trimming took 8 bases from V and 0 from J; bases not matched to a gene: 6. CDR1 is MNHNS, CDR2 SASEGT, per germline. The CDR3 nucleotides are TGTGCCAGCCGAGACAGGGGAATCTCTGGGGCCAACGTCCTGACTTTC. It encodes CASRDRGISGANVLTF.

This clonotype has a count of ten or more. This rearrangement joins TRBV7-6 to TRBJ2-7; TRBD2 matches at 9 bases. Germline V gene lookup returns CDR1 SGHVS and CDR2 FNYEAQ. CDR3 size: 17 residues. The V gene end was trimmed by 2 bases and the J gene end by 3 bases; junction bases not matched to a gene: 11. CDR3 coding DNA: TGTGCCAGCAGCTTACCTCCAGGACTAGCGCCCCACTACGAGCAGTACTTC. Residues: CASSLPPGLAPHYEQYF.

This clonotype has a handful of counts. This chain links TRBV12-3 or TRBV12-4 with TRBJ1-2; no clear D. Trimming took off 4 bases at V and 6 bases at J, with 12 bases between the two ends. CDR3 length equals 13 residues. The chain's CDR3 is CASSSWGEDGYTF. CDR3 coding DNA: TGTGCCAGCAGTTCTTGGGGAGAAGATGGCTACACCTTC.